This T cell receptor (beta chain) was identified during a study of blood T cell repertoires in COVID-19. Study background: Sources were T cells, B-cell-depleted T cells, or PBMCs; the material itself was cDNA or gDNA.

Measured with immunoSEQ multiplex PCR; TCRdb has only the in-frame clones, and not every one. The repertoire includes about 43,000 clones, around 89% of them detected once, and 4.5% to 5% sits in the top ten. The ends lost 5 bases at V and 5 bases at J; junction bases unmatched: 9. Germline CDR1 is MDHEN and CDR2 is SYDVKM. CDR3 length: 15 amino acids. This clone was seen once. The sample was peripheral blood. The source of this sequence is a human donor in a cohort sampled during active COVID-19. The chain couples TRBV28 to TRBJ2-3; TRBD1 aligns across 8 bases. CDR3 sequence: CASSTRDRFVDTQYF. Written as DNA, the CDR3 is TGTGCCAGCAGTACCCGGGACAGGTTCGTAGATACGCAGTATTTT.